The T cell receptor (beta chain) described here comes from a study of regulatory T cells in long-lasting Graves disease. Time point noted: persistent/refractory GD, antithyroid drugs over 5 years with positive TRAb. Generation of the TCR library employed RNA extracted from PBMCs. Trimming removed 4 bases from V and 5 bases from J, with 11 bases in between. Germline V gene lookup returns CDR1 SQVTM and CDR2 ANQGSEA. CDR3 size: 12 residues. Arm-PCR with iRepertoire HTBI primers amplified the CDR3 regions for these TCR beta libraries. A single record per CDR3 protein comes from TCRdb applying MiXCR to the multiplex PCR reads. Of about 660,000 distinct CDR3 sequences listed, around 30% are singletons.

The chain employs TRBV29-1 and TRBJ2-5, with no clear D. Material: peripheral blood mononuclear cells (PBMCs), obtained when the disease was refractory, from a patient treated with antithyroid drugs. The receptor's source is a female donor with Graves disease. CDR3 bases: TGCAGCGTTGCTGGACCGGTGGAGACCCAGTACTTC. It encodes CSVAGPVETQYF.